The 29 T cell receptor beta chains presented below share a single source sample, sequenced in a study of T cells after yellow fever vaccination. Via MiXCR, TCRdb re-called the 5' RACE reads, giving one row per CDR3 protein. The sample has approximately 450,000 distinct CDR3 sequences, roughly 20% seen once. Here the sequenced sample was PBMCs, taken before the yellow fever booster vaccination. These receptors originate from a man between 18 and 29 years old who received the YFV17D yellow fever vaccine.

Worth noting for this clonotype: A much larger clonotype is one base distant, so this may be a read error. The gene calls are TRBV7-2 and TRBJ2-3; no reliable D call. V was trimmed by 8 bases and J by 2 bases, leaving 17 bases between them. This CDR3 has 15 amino acids. Germline V gene data show CDR1 as SGHTA and CDR2 as FQGNSA. The CDR3 nucleotides are TGTGCCAGCTGCCCAGTAGGCTGGACCACAGATACGCAGTATTTT. As protein: CASCPVGWTTDTQYF.

The chain joins TRBV4-1 to TRBJ2-5, with D possibly being TRBD1 or TRBD2 (5 bases each). Germline V gene data show CDR1 as MGHRA and CDR2 as YSYEKL. V was pared by 4 bases and J by 4 bases, with 10 bases between. CDR3 length: 13 amino acids. CDR3 DNA: TGCGCCAGCAGCCGGGGGAAGGGAGAGACCCAGTACTTC. Translating it yields CASSRGKGETQYF.

The chain carries TRBV7-3 and TRBJ2-1, with TRBD2 matching over 12 bases. Germline V gene sequence: CDR1 SGHTA, CDR2 FQGTGA. This CDR3 is built from 15 residues. Trimming took 4 bases from V and 7 from J; bases not matched to a gene: 5. The CDR3 sequence: CASSSRLAGANEQFF. The CDR3 region has the DNA TGTGCCAGCAGCTCACGACTAGCGGGAGCGAATGAGCAGTTCTTC.

This chain joins TRBV7-3 and TRBJ1-6; D unresolved. CDR1 and CDR2 (germline): SGHTA, FQGTGA. This CDR3 comprises 13 residues. The V gene lost 8 bases and the J gene lost 5 bases, with 10 bases spanning the gap. This CDR3 is CASGANNNSPLHF. The CDR3 bases are TGTGCCAGCGGCGCAAACAATAATTCACCCCTCCACTTT.

This clonotype showed up just a few times. The rearrangement joins TRBV7-9 to TRBJ1-2, with 9 bases fitting TRBD1. The CDR3 sequence is 16 residues long. Trimming at V came to 8 bases and at J to 4 bases, leaving 14 bases not matched to a gene. Looked up from germline, CDR1 is SEHNR and CDR2 is FQNEAQ (reference sequence). CDR3 amino acids: CASFSFTGGASYGYTF. In DNA form, the CDR3 reads TGTGCCAGCTTTTCGTTCACAGGGGGCGCTTCCTATGGCTACACCTTC.

This clonotype was recorded a few times. This chain uses TRBV5-5 with TRBJ1-5; D remains ambiguous. Trimming removed 3 bases from V and 0 bases from J, with 7 bases in between. Germline CDR1 SGHKS, CDR2 YYEKEE (reference sequence). The CDR3 extends over 14 amino acids. The CDR3, as DNA: TGTGCCAGCAGCTGGGGATCTAGCAATCAGCCCCAGCATTTT. It is translated as CASSWGSSNQPQHF.

A few counts support this clonotype. V is TRBV5-1 and J is TRBJ1-3; D not resolved. Germline values: CDR1 SGHRS, CDR2 YFSETQ. Trimming cost V 1 base and J 8 bases, with 10 bases left between them. The CDR3 has 13 amino acids. CDR3 coding DNA: TGCGCCAGCAGCTTGAGCGGCCTCGACACCATATATTTT. The encoded protein is CASSLSGLDTIYF.

This clonotype appeared a few times. V gene TRBV20-1 combines with J gene TRBJ2-2, with D maybe TRBD1 (6 bases). Looked up from germline, CDR1 is DFQATT and CDR2 is SNEGSKA (reference sequence). The V gene lost 2 bases and the J gene lost 3 bases, with 10 bases spanning the gap. CDR3 length: 14 residues. For the CDR3, the DNA is TGCAGTGCTAGATCAGGGGTTTACACCGGGGAGCTGTTTTTT. Translating it yields CSARSGVYTGELFF.

This sequence joins TRBV7-3 and TRBJ2-1; D is possibly TRBD2 (5 bases). V lost 2 bases and J 5 bases, leaving 7 bases between the germline ends. This CDR3 has 13 residues. Germline lookup yields CDR1 SGHTA and CDR2 FQGTGA. The CDR3 is CASSLGLDNEQFF. The CDR3 region has the DNA TGTGCCAGCAGCTTAGGACTGGACAATGAGCAGTTCTTC.

The rearrangement uses TRBV5-5 and TRBJ2-7, with D perhaps matching TRBD2 (6 bases). From germline, CDR1 is SGHKS and CDR2 YYEKEE (reference sequence). Between the trimmed V and J ends, which lost 0 bases and 0 bases, there was a span of 7 bases. This CDR3 contains 14 residues. The DNA of the CDR3 is TGTGCCAGCAGCTTGGGACTAGACTCCTACGAGCAGTACTTC. Its translation: CASSLGLDSYEQYF.

The genes are TRBV9 and TRBJ2-4; no definite D call. V was trimmed by 0 bases and J by 7 bases, leaving 8 bases between them. There are 13 residues in the CDR3. Germline V CDR1 and CDR2: SGDLS, YYNGEE. CDR3: CASSVAAENIQYF. The CDR3 region has the DNA TGTGCCAGCAGCGTAGCTGCAGAGAACATTCAGTACTTC.

This clonotype was seen a few times. The chain links TRBV29-1 to TRBJ2-1; 12 bases are a match to TRBD2. CDR1 and CDR2 (germline): SQVTM, ANQGSEA. Losses at the gene ends were 3 bases for V and 9 bases for J; bases not matched to a gene: 15. The CDR3 has 17 residues. As DNA, the CDR3 is TGCAGCGTTGAGATCCCTAGCGGGGGGGCCGGGTTACGTGAGCAGTTCTTC. It specifies CSVEIPSGGAGLREQFF.

This chain uses TRBV20-1 with TRBJ2-3, with 10 bases identical to TRBD2. V dropped 0 bases and J dropped 5; count of bases not matched to a gene: 8. This CDR3 comprises 16 residues. Germline CDR1 reads DFQATT; CDR2 reads SNEGSKA (reference sequence). CDR3 in amino acids: CSARDWASGGIDTQYF. CDR3 DNA: TGCAGTGCTAGAGATTGGGCTAGCGGGGGCATAGATACGCAGTATTTT.

The rearrangement uses TRBV20-1 and TRBJ1-5; D may be TRBD1 (6 bases). Trimming pared 1 base from V and 7 bases from J, leaving 14 bases between. This CDR3 region has 14 residues. Germline V lookup: CDR1 DFQATT, CDR2 SNEGSKA (reference sequence). This CDR3 reads CSARVFRTDQPQHF. CDR3 in DNA: TGCAGTGCTAGAGTATTTAGGACAGACCAGCCCCAGCATTTT.

V and J are TRBV12-3 or TRBV12-4 and TRBJ2-7; 10 nucleotides line up with TRBD1. This CDR3 has 14 amino acids. Trimming at V came to 6 bases and at J to 5 bases, leaving 7 bases not matched to a gene. CDR3 in amino acids: CASRRTGGGDEQYF. CDR3 DNA: TGTGCCAGCAGAAGGACAGGGGGAGGAGACGAGCAGTACTTC.

This clonotype has only a few counts. The V and J genes are TRBV7-8 and TRBJ1-5; D remains unclear. The germline V gene encodes CDR1 SGHVS and CDR2 FQNEAQ. The CDR3 is made up of 15 amino acids. Trimming removed 5 bases at V and 2 bases at J, with 13 bases between. CDR3 DNA sequence: TGTGCCAGCAGCCTTGCGGGGTGGGGCAATCAGCCCCAGCATTTT. It encodes CASSLAGWGNQPQHF. The variable domain in full, with the rest retrieved from reference TRBV7-8 and TRBJ1-5, is GAGVSQSPRYKVAKRGQDVALRCDPISGHVSLFWYQQALGQGPEFLTYFQNEAQLDKSGLPSDRFFAERPEGSVSTLKIQRTQQEDSAVYLCASSLAGWGNQPQHFGDGTRLSIL.

This clonotype was detected a few times. The rearrangement links TRBV12-3 or TRBV12-4 to TRBJ2-4; D not certain. The CDR3 is 14 amino acids. Trimming removed 3 bases at V and 4 bases at J, with 10 bases between. In nucleotides, the CDR3 is TGTGCCAGCAGTTTCACATCCCGAAAAAACATTCAGTACTTC. This encodes CASSFTSRKNIQYF.

The V and J genes are TRBV7-3 and TRBJ2-3, with 9 bases fitting TRBD2. CDR1 and CDR2 (germline): SGHTA, FQGTGA. V lost 3 bases, J lost 4 bases, and 8 bases stayed unmatched. CDR3 length: 16 residues. The CDR3 loop is CASSLRAGGSADTQYF. In nucleotides, the CDR3 is TGTGCCAGCAGCTTGAGAGCGGGGGGCAGCGCAGATACGCAGTATTTT.

The chain links TRBV7-2 to TRBJ2-3; TRBD2 matches 8 bases. The ends lost 1 base at V and 2 bases at J; junction bases unmatched: 2. The germline gives CDR1 SGHTA, CDR2 FQGNSA. The CDR3 sequence is 15 residues long. CDR3 sequence: CASSLEAGATDTQYF. The CDR3 DNA is TGTGCCAGCAGCTTAGAAGCGGGGGCCACAGATACGCAGTATTTT.

The V and J genes are TRBV6-5 and TRBJ1-4; possibly TRBD1 for D (5 bases). The length of the CDR3 is 13 residues. CDR1 and CDR2 (germline): MNHEY, SVGAGI. Trimming shortened V by 6 bases and J by 11 bases, and 16 bases separated the two germline ends. CDR3 nucleotides: TGTGCCAGCAGGCTTCCAGGGACGCTTAAACTGTTTTTT. Its protein product is CASRLPGTLKLFF.

The table lists this clonotype with a few counts. The chain is built from TRBV5-1 and TRBJ2-5, with D possibly being TRBD2 (6 bases). Germline V gene lookup returns CDR1 SGHRS and CDR2 YFSETQ. The CDR3 runs to 13 residues. Trimming shortened V by 7 bases and J by 5 bases, and 15 bases separated the two germline ends. For the CDR3, the DNA is TGCGCCAGCGCCCGGGGGAGCTCCGAGACCCAGTACTTC. Translated, it gives CASARGSSETQYF.

This clonotype turned up a few times. This chain links TRBV4-3 with TRBJ1-1; D is unclear. Germline loops: CDR1 LGHNA, CDR2 YSLEER. Between the trimmed V and J ends, which lost 3 bases and 5 bases, there was a span of 10 bases. This CDR3 comprises 13 residues. DNA of the CDR3: TGCGCCAGCAGCCATATCCCGGGGACTGAAGCTTTCTTT. This codes for CASSHIPGTEAFF.

The V call is TRBV13, the J call TRBJ2-1; D might be TRBD1 (5 bases). Trimming removed 5 bases from V and 13 bases from J, with 15 bases in between. CDR3 size: 12 residues. In germline, CDR1 is PRHDT, CDR2 FYEKMQ (reference sequence). In DNA, the CDR3 is TGTGCCAGCAGCGGGGCCAGTATTGGACAGTTCTTC. It specifies CASSGASIGQFF.

There are a few counts of this clonotype. The chain has TRBV12-3 or TRBV12-4 and TRBJ2-3, with D perhaps matching TRBD2 (5 bases). The CDR3 sequence is 14 residues long. Trimming removed 5 bases from V and 7 bases from J, with 16 bases in between. CDR3 region: CASSPPDFSHTQYF. CDR3 coding DNA: TGTGCCAGCAGTCCACCGGACTTCAGCCATACGCAGTATTTT.

J is TRBJ2-3 and V is TRBV6-6; D ambiguous. This CDR3 comprises 15 residues. The V and J ends lost 2 bases and 1 base respectively, with 10 bases between them. The germline gives CDR1 MNHNY, CDR2 SVGAGI (reference sequence). This CDR3 is CASSYLGRRTDTQYF. DNA of the CDR3: TGTGCCAGCAGTTACCTCGGACGCCGCACAGATACGCAGTATTTT.

The chain carries TRBV15 and TRBJ2-1; 9 nucleotides align to TRBD1. This CDR3 has 15 amino acids. The germline V gene has CDR1 LNHNV and CDR2 YYDKDF (reference sequence). The trim removed 5 bases at V and 9 bases at J, leaving 11 bases unmatched. Written as DNA, the CDR3 is TGTGCCACCAGCGAACGGGACAGGGTTACGTTTGAGCAGTTCTTC. Its translation: CATSERDRVTFEQFF.

V usage is TRBV11-2 and J usage is TRBJ1-1; no clear D gene. The CDR3 loop spans 13 amino acids. V was shortened by 0 bases and J by 10 bases, with 12 bases between the two germline ends. The germline V gene encodes CDR1 SGHAT and CDR2 FQNNGV. The CDR3 DNA sequence: TGTGCCAGCAGCTTAGATTCGATCCGGGGAGCTTTCTTT. It translates to CASSLDSIRGAFF.

This clonotype was found a few times. The gene calls are TRBV7-9 and TRBJ1-6; 7 bases line up with TRBD1. V dropped 6 bases and J dropped 9; count of bases not matched to a gene: 8. The length of the CDR3 is 14 residues. From germline, CDR1 is SEHNR and CDR2 FQNEAQ (reference sequence). The CDR3, as DNA: TGTGCCAGCAGGAGACAGGGTGGTGGTTCACCCCTCCACTTT. This gives the protein CASRRQGGGSPLHF.

This chain connects TRBV7-3 to TRBJ1-2; possible D gene TRBD1, 5 bases. Germline V gene sequence: CDR1 SGHTA, CDR2 FQGTGA. Deletions cut 5 bases from V and 8 bases from J, with 24 bases between. The CDR3 consists of 16 residues. This CDR3 reads CASSANHSPGQGGYTF. In DNA form, the CDR3 reads TGTGCCAGCAGCGCTAACCATTCCCCTGGACAAGGCGGCTACACCTTC.